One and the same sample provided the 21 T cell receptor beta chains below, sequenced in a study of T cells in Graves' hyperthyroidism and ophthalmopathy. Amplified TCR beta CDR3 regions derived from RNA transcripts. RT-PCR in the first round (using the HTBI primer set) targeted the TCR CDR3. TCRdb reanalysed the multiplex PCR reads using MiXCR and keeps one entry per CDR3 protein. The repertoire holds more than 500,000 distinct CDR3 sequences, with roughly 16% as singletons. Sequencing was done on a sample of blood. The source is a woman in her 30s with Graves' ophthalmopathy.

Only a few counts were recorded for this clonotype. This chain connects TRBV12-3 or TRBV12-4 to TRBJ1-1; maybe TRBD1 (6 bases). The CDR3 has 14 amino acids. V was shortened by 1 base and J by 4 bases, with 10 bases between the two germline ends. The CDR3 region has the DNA TGTGCCAGCAGTTTAGAGAGGGGGTTCACTGAAGCTTTCTTT. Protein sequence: CASSLERGFTEAFF.

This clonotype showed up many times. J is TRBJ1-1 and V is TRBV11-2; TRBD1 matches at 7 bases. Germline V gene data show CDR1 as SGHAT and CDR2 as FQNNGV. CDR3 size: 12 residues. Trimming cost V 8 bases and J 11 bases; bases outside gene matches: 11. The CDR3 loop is CASDEMGQRAFF. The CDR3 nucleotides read TGTGCCAGCGACGAGATGGGACAGCGGGCTTTCTTT.

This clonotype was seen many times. The CDR3 region is CASSFFAPGDEQYF. Written as DNA, the CDR3 is TGTGCCAGCAGCTTTTTTGCCCCTGGGGACGAGCAGTACTTC. The J gene is TRBJ2-7, the V gene TRBV13; no clear D gene. Trimming took off 3 bases at V and 5 bases at J, with 14 bases between the two ends. The CDR3 consists of 14 residues. Germline-derived CDR1 and CDR2 are PRHDT and FYEKMQ (reference sequence).

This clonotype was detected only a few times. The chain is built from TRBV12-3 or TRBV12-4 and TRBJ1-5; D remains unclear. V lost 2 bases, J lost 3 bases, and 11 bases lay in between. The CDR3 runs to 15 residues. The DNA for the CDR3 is TGTGCCAGCAGTTTACGACGACTGCCCAATCAGCCCCAGCATTTT. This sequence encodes CASSLRRLPNQPQHF.

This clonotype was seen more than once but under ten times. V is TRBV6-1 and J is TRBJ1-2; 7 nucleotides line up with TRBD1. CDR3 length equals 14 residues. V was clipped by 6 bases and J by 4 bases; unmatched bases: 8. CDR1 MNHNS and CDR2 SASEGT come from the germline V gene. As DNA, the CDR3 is TGTGCCAGCAGCTCGACAGGGCTCCGCTATGGCTACACCTTC. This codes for CASSSTGLRYGYTF.

CDR3 sequence: CASSAPGNQETQYF. The CDR3 DNA is TGTGCCAGCAGTGCGCCTGGGAACCAAGAGACCCAGTACTTC. This sequence joins TRBV6-1 and TRBJ2-5; D unresolved. Trimming took off 4 bases at V and 0 bases at J, with 9 bases between the two ends. Germline values: CDR1 MNHNS, CDR2 SASEGT. The CDR3 totals 14 residues.

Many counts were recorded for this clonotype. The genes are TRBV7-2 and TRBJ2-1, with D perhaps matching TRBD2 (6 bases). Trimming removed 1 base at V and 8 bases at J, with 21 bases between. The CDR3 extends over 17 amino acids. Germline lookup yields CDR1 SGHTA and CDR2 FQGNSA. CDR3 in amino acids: CASSLDMGTHPYDEQFF. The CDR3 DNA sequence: TGTGCCAGCAGCTTAGATATGGGGACTCACCCATACGATGAGCAGTTCTTC.

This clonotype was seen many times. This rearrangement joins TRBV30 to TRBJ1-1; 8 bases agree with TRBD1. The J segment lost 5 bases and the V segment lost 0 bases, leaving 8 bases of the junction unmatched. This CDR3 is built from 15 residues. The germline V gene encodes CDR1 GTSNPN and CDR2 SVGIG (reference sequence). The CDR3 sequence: CAWSVGQGAGTEAFF. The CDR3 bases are TGTGCCTGGAGTGTCGGGCAGGGGGCAGGTACTGAAGCTTTCTTT.

DNA of the CDR3: TGTGCCAGCAGTTTTCGTGCGGTTAGCTCCTACGAGCAGTACTTC. This sequence encodes CASSFRAVSSYEQYF. The rearrangement joins TRBV27 to TRBJ2-7; D gene ambiguous. Between the trimmed V and J ends, which lost 3 bases and 0 bases, there was a span of 12 bases. CDR1 is MNHEY and CDR2 is SMNVEV in the germline V gene (reference sequence). The CDR3 is 15 residues long.

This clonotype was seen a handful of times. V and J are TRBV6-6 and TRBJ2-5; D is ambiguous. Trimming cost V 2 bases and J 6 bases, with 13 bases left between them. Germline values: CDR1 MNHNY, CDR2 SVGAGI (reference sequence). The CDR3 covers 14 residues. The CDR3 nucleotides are TGTGCCAGCAGTTACGGAGAAGCCGCAAAGACCCAGTACTTC. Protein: CASSYGEAAKTQYF.

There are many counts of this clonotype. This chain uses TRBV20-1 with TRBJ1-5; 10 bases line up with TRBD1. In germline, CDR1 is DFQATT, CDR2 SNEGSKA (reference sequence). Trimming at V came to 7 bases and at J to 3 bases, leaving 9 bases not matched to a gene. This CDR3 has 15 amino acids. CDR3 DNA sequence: TGCAGTGGTCGGACAGGGGGTGGATTCAATCAGCCCCAGCATTTT. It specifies CSGRTGGGFNQPQHF.

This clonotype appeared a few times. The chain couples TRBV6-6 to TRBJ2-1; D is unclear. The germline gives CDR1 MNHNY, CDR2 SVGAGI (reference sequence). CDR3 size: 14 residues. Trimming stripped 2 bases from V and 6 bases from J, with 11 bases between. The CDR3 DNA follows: TGTGCCAGCAGTTACGGCGTTTCCGTCAATGAGCAGTTCTTC. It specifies CASSYGVSVNEQFF.

CDR3 residues: CAISGETGENEQFF. CDR3 nucleotides: TGTGCCATCAGTGGGGAGACCGGGGAAAATGAGCAGTTCTTC. The chain links TRBV10-3 to TRBJ2-1; maybe TRBD2 (5 bases). This CDR3 comprises 14 residues. Germline V CDR1 and CDR2: ENHRY, SYGVKD. V was clipped by 4 bases and J by 7 bases, with 14 bases between them.

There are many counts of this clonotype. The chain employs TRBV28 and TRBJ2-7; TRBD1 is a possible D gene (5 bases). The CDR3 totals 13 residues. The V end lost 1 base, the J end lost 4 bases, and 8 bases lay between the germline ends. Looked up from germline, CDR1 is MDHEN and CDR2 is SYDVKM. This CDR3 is CASSLYSGYEQYF. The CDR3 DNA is TGTGCCAGCAGTTTATACTCAGGGTACGAGCAGTACTTC.

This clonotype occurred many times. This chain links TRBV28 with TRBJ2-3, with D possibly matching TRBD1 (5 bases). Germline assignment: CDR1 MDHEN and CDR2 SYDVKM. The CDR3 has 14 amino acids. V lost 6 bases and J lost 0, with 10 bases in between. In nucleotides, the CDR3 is TGTGCCAGCAGCTTGACAGCTAGCACAGATACGCAGTATTTT. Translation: CASSLTASTDTQYF.

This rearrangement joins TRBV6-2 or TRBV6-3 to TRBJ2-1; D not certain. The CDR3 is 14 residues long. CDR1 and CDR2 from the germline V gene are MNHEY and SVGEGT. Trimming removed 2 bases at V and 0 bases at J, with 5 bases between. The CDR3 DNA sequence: TGTGCCAGCAGTTACGGGCGCTCCTACAATGAGCAGTTCTTC. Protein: CASSYGRSYNEQFF.

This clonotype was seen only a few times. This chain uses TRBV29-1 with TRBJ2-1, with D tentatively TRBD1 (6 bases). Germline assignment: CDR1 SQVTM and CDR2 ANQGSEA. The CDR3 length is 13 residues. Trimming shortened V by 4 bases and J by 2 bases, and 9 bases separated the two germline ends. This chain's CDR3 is CSVGDTTYNEQFF. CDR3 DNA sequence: TGCAGCGTTGGGGACACTACCTACAATGAGCAGTTCTTC.

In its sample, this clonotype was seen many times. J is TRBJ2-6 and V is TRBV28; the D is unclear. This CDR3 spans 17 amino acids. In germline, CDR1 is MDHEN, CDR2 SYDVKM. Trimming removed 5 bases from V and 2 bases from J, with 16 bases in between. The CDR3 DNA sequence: TGTGCCAGCAGTCCCCGGGCCTTACGGGCTGGGGCCAACGTCCTGACTTTC. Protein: CASSPRALRAGANVLTF. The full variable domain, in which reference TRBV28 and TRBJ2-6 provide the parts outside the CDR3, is DVKVTQSSRYLVKRTGEKVFLECVQDMDHENMFWYRQDPGLGLRLIYFSYDVKMKEKGDIPEGYSVSREKKERFSLILESASTNQTSMYLCASSPRALRAGANVLTFGAGSRLTVL.

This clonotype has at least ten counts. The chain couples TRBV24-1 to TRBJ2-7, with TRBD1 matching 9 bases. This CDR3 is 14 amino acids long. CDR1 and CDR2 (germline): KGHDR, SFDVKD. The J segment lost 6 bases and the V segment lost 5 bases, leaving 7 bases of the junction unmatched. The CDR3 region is CATSARDRVGEQYF. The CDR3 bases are TGTGCCACCAGTGCCCGGGACAGGGTCGGCGAGCAGTACTTC.

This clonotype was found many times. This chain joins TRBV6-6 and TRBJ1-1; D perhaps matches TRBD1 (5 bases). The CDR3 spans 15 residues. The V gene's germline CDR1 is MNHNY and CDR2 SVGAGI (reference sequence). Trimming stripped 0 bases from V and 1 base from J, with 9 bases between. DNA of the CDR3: TGTGCCAGCAGTTACTCTCAGACAGCGAACACTGAAGCTTTCTTT. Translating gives CASSYSQTANTEAFF.

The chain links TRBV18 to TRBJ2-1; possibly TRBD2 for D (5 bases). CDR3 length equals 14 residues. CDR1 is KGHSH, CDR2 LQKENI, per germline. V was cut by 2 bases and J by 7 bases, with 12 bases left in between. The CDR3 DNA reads TGTGCCAGCTCACCAACGGATCCGGGGAATGAGCAGTTCTTC. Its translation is CASSPTDPGNEQFF.